The text below deals with one T cell receptor beta chain. The germline V gene has CDR1 SQVTM and CDR2 ANQGSEA. This CDR3 comprises 14 residues. V lost 6 bases, J lost 2 bases, and 10 bases stayed unmatched. Cells designated naive CD8 were CD45RO-negative and were positively selected for CCR7, with terminally differentiated effector memory CD45RA+ cells excluded. The data are from a study of shared clonotypes between healthy human individuals. Replicate PCRs from sorted subsets contained approximately 220 ng DNA, which is 29,000 or so T cell genomes. The data were produced by immunoSEQ multiplex PCR, yet TCRdb's version contains in-frame clones alone and is incomplete. The data contain about 800,000 clones, roughly 96% of them singletons.

The specimen sequenced was naive CD8+ T cells sorted from blood. The rearrangement links TRBV29-1 to TRBJ2-7; 7 bases map to TRBD1. The origin of this receptor is a man aged 25-40 years in good health. The CDR3 reads CSVELPGQTYEQYF. The CDR3 nucleotides are TGCAGCGTCGAACTACCGGGACAGACCTACGAGCAGTACTTC.